These 8 T cell receptor beta chains share one sample of origin, sequenced in a study of Tregs in tolerant kidney transplant recipients. Sequencing used immunoSEQ multiplex PCR; TCRdb keeps in-frame clones, though not all of them. The repertoire has tens of thousands of clones, roughly 93% of them found once; the top ten carry 0.46%. The source was CD4+ T cells from blood, collected before the transplant. Receptor source: a human donor who received a combined kidney and bone marrow transplant.

This clone showed up just once. The chain joins TRBV18 to TRBJ2-2, with TRBD1 as a possible D gene (5 bases). Germline-derived CDR1 and CDR2 are KGHSH and LQKENI. The CDR3 extends over 15 amino acids. The V and J ends lost 0 bases and 2 bases respectively, with 7 bases between them. CDR3 sequence (DNA): TGTGCCAGCTCACCACCAGGGGCAAACACCGGGGAGCTGTTTTTT. It translates to CASSPPGANTGELFF.

The chain combines TRBV29-1 with TRBJ2-2; 9 nucleotides match TRBD2. Germline CDR1 and CDR2: SQVTM and ANQGSEA. The length of the CDR3 is 14 residues. V dropped 6 bases and J dropped 5; count of bases not matched to a gene: 7. The CDR3 region has the DNA TGCAGCGTGTTTAGCGGGAGTTTTACCGGGGAGCTGTTTTTT. Translation: CSVFSGSFTGELFF.

This clone came up once. This chain joins TRBV10-3 and TRBJ2-5, with unresolved D. The ends were cut back, 1 base at V and 2 bases at J, with 8 bases in the middle. Germline V gene sequence: CDR1 ENHRY, CDR2 SYGVKD. This CDR3 is built from 14 residues. The CDR3, as DNA: TGTGCCATCAGTGAGTTGGCAAAACAAGAGACCCAGTACTTC. Its translation is CAISELAKQETQYF.

The genes are TRBV7-2 and TRBJ2-2; the match to TRBD1 covers 8 bases. The CDR3 consists of 15 residues. Germline CDR1 and CDR2: SGHTA and FQGNSA. V dropped 7 bases and J dropped 4; count of bases not matched to a gene: 8. Written as DNA, the CDR3 is TGTGCCAGCACCCCAGGGGGCTACGCCACCGGGGAGCTGTTTTTT. Translating it yields CASTPGGYATGELFF. The full variable domain, with the rest looked up from reference TRBV7-2 and TRBJ2-2, is GAGVSQSPSNKVTEKGKDVELRCDPISGHTALYWYRQSLGQGLEFLIYFQGNSAPDKSGLPSDRFSAERTGGSVSTLTIQRTQQEDSAVYLCASTPGGYATGELFFGEGSRLTVL.

V is TRBV19 and J is TRBJ1-4; TRBD1 is a possible D gene (6 bases). V lost 3 bases to trimming and J lost 0 bases, with 14 bases between them. In germline, CDR1 is LNHDA, CDR2 SQIVND (reference sequence). This CDR3 has 17 residues. CDR3 region: CASSMRQDPATNEKLFF. The CDR3, as DNA: TGTGCCAGTAGTATGCGACAGGACCCAGCAACTAATGAAAAACTGTTTTTT. Filled out from reference TRBV19 and TRBJ1-4, the complete variable domain reads DGGITQSPKYLFRKEGQNVTLSCEQNLNHDAMYWYRQDPGQGLRLIYYSQIVNDFQKGDIAEGYSVSREKKESFPLTVTSAQKNPTAFYLCASSMRQDPATNEKLFFGSGTQLSVL.

The gene calls are TRBV7-9 and TRBJ2-7; 9 bases map to TRBD1. The length of the CDR3 is 13 residues. Unmatched junction bases numbered 5, after V lost 5 bases and J lost 6 bases. Per germline, CDR1 SEHNR and CDR2 FQNEAQ (reference sequence). The CDR3 DNA reads as TGTGCCAGCAGCCTACAGACAGGGGGCGAGCAGTACTTC. This translates into CASSLQTGGEQYF.

V usage is TRBV7-2 and J usage is TRBJ2-1, with D possibly matching TRBD2 (6 bases). V was pared by 6 bases and J by 4 bases, with 10 bases between. Germline loops: CDR1 SGHTA, CDR2 FQGNSA. The CDR3 is 13 amino acids. CDR3 nucleotides: TGTGCCAGCAGGCCCGGGACTTACAATGAGCAGTTCTTC. Its translation is CASRPGTYNEQFF. The full variable domain, with the rest looked up from reference TRBV7-2 and TRBJ2-1, is GAGVSQSPSNKVTEKGKDVELRCDPISGHTALYWYRQSLGQGLEFLIYFQGNSAPDKSGLPSDRFSAERTGGSVSTLTIQRTQQEDSAVYLCASRPGTYNEQFFGPGTRLTVL.

The rearrangement uses TRBV29-1 and TRBJ2-3; D might be TRBD1 (6 bases). The germline V gene encodes CDR1 SQVTM and CDR2 ANQGSEA. V lost 4 bases to trimming and J lost 1 base, with 12 bases between them. The CDR3 consists of 14 residues. Here the CDR3 reads CSVVRGLRTDTQYF. The CDR3 DNA reads TGCAGCGTTGTAAGGGGGTTGCGCACAGATACGCAGTATTTT.